The T cell receptor (beta chain) described here comes from a study of blood T cell repertoires in COVID-19. Study-level background: Material from acute and convalescent COVID-19 was sourced from the United States, Italy and Spain.

V gave up 2 bases and J gave up 5 bases; unmatched junction bases: 1. Germline V gene lookup returns CDR1 MNHEY and CDR2 SVGEGT. The CDR3 spans 14 residues. Libraries were prepared by immunoSEQ multiplex PCR; TCRdb keeps only in-frame clonotypes and omits some of them. This sample carries hundreds of thousands of clones, roughly 90% of them seen once, and the ten largest clones take 2.5% to 3.5%. This receptor was identified in a woman aged 25 to 45 with COVID-19, enrolled during active disease. The sample comprised peripheral blood. This rearrangement joins TRBV6-2 or TRBV6-3 to TRBJ2-2; TRBD1 matches at 8 bases. CDR3 sequence reads: CASSYRTGTGELFF. The DNA for the CDR3 is TGTGCCAGCAGTTACCGGACAGGGACCGGGGAGCTGTTTTTT.